In its sample, the clone carrying this TCR beta chain was seen a few times. Its antigen remains unknown. Deletions cut 5 bases from V and 6 bases from J, with 17 bases between. Germline V gives CDR1 SEHNR, CDR2 FQNEAQ (reference sequence). This CDR3 is 15 amino acids long. A deep-level run was used for the assay. Data came from immunoSEQ multiplex PCR; TCRdb stores just in-frame clones and leaves some out. This table holds about 470,000 clones, about four fifths found once. The entry originates in a study of shared clonotypes between healthy human individuals. Overall study: Aged between 18 and 49, the donors were a couple of women and three men.

General observations from the study: Collection of samples was limited to blood; tissue repertoires likely differ.

This receptor was identified in a woman between 40 and 55 years old in good health. Some clones in this sample may be carry-over from other donors' samples. Sequencing input: PBMCs. J is TRBJ1-5 and V is TRBV7-9; D might be TRBD1 (6 bases). The CDR3 DNA reads TGTGCCAGCAGCCCCGGGCCCAGGGGCAGTCAGCCCCAGCATTTT. Amino acids: CASSPGPRGSQPQHF.